The present T cell receptor (beta chain) was sequenced within a study of early T cells in non-severe SARS-CoV-2 infection (dated by TCRdb to 2020 to 2023). For the study in its entirety: Because TCR sequencing relied on bulk RNA taken from unsorted whole blood, pairing of alpha and beta chains was not possible. What the study reported, not specific to this receptor: VDJdb matching was skewed toward anti-spike CD8 responses and likely underestimated virus-specific expansions, missing private and CD4 specificities.

Set within a cohort of healthcare workers in London, UK, this nested case-control study involved weekly PCR testing of nasopharyngeal swabs along with blood sampling. Healthcare workers were recruited during the week of the UK lockdown, between 23 and 31 March 2020, and followed weekly for up to 16 weeks. The germline V gene encodes CDR1 MNHEY and CDR2 SMNVEV (reference sequence). The junction carries 26 bases between V and J, which are trimmed by 2 bases and 4 bases respectively. From its cysteine to its phenylalanine, the CDR3 spans 19 amino acids. CDR3 DNA is the only sequence kept; it has 57 bases, read in frame from the first base. To note about this clonotype: This receptor's antigen is unknown. Base qualities are not at hand, and no much larger clone is one base apart.

To prepare the library, 5' RACE was applied. The sample was run on a NextSeq 500. In the TCR library protocol, unique molecular identifiers were attached to individual cDNA molecules to correct for PCR bias and sequencing error. TCR alpha and beta chains were both sequenced, and the abundances of alpha and beta sequences in each sample were closely correlated with each other. The authors' analysis ran thus. Decombinator V4 was used to annotate the V gene, J gene and CDR3 of the TCR sequences. TCRs were defined as expanded if a significant change between any two time points was detected under a Poisson model with p below 0.0001. TCR abundances were normalised to the total number of TCRs sequenced per sample and were expressed as counts per million. TRAV1-2 paired with TRAJ12, TRAJ20 or TRAJ33 defined MAIT TCRs, while TRAV10 paired with TRAJ18 defined iNKT TCRs. A search of VDJdb, accessed on 1 November 2021, was run for TCRs annotated to CMV, EBV and SARS-CoV-2, with TCRs annotated for multiple antigens excluded. TCRdb passed the public sequencing reads through fastp at Q25 and MiXCR, retaining productive beta sequences. Here each entry gathers all rows of one CDR3 protein and keeps the most common genes and DNA. The V and J calls, along with clone size, are taken from TCRdb and not from the paper's own processing. This sample lists about 86,000 distinct CDR3 sequences; approximately 15% were detected once. In total, the top ten clones hold roughly 6.4% of the sample.

The V and J genes are TRBV27 and TRBJ1-2; the D gene assignment is ambiguous. Sample: whole blood. This receptor was obtained from an adult who was a healthcare worker with PCR-confirmed SARS-CoV-2 infection or an uninfected control (not recorded which). The CDR3: CASSLAPGSAEGDVYGYTF. Here is the DNA: TGTGCCAGCAGTTTAGCGCCGGGCAGCGCTGAGGGTGATGTCTATGGCTACACCTTC.